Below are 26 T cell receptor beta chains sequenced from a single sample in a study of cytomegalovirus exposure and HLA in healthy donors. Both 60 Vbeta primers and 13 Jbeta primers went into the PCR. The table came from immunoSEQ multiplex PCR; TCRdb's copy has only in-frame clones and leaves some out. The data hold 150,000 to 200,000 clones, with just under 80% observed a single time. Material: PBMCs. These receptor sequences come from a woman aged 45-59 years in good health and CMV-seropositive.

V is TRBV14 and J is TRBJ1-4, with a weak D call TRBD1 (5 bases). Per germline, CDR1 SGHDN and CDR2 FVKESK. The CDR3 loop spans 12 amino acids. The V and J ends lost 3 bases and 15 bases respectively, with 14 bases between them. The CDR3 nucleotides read TGTGCCAGCAGCCAGCCAGGACTAGGGGTGTTTTTT. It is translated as CASSQPGLGVFF.

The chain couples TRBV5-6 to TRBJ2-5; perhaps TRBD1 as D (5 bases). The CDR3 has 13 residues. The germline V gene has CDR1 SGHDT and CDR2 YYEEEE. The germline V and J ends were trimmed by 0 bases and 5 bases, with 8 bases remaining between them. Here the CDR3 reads CASSLGGGETQYF. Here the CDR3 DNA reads TGTGCCAGCAGCTTGGGGGGCGGTGAGACCCAGTACTTC. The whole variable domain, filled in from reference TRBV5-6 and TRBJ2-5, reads DAGVTQSPTHLIKTRGQQVTLRCSPKSGHDTVSWYQQALGQGPQFIFQYYEEEERQRGNFPDRFSGHQFPNYSSELNVNALLLGDSALYLCASSLGGGETQYFGPGTRLLVL.

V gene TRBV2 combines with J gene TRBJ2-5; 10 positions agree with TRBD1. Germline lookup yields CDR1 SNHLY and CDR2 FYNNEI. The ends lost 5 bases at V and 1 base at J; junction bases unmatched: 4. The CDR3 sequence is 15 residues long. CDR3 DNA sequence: TGTGCCAGCAGTAAGGACAGGGGGGCCCAAGAGACCCAGTACTTC. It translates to CASSKDRGAQETQYF.

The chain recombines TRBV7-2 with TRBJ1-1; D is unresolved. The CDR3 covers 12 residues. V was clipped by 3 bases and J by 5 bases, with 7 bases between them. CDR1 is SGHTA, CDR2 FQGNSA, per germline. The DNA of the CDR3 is TGTGCCAGCAGCTTTACCAGAACTGAAGCTTTCTTT. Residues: CASSFTRTEAFF.

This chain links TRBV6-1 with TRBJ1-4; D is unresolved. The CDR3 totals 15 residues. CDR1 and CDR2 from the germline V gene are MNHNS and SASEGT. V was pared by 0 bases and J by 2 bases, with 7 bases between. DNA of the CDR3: TGTGCCAGCAGTGAAGCGGAGGGTACTAATGAAAAACTGTTTTTT. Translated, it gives CASSEAEGTNEKLFF.

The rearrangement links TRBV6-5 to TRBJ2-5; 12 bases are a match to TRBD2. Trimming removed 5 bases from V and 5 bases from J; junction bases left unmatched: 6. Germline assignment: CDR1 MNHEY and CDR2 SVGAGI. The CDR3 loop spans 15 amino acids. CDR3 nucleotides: TGTGCCAGCAGTCCCACTGGACTAGCGGGGGAGACCCAGTACTTC. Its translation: CASSPTGLAGETQYF.

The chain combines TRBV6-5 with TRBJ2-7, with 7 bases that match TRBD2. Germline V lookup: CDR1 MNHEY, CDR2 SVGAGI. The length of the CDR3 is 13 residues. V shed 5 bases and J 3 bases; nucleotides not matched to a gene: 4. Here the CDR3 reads CASSRGGGYEQYF. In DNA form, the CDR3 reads TGTGCCAGCAGTCGCGGGGGAGGCTACGAGCAGTACTTC.

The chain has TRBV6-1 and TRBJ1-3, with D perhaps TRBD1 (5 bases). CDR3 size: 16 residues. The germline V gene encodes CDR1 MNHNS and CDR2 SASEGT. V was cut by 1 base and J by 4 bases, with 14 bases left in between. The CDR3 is CASSEGLRGSGNTIYF. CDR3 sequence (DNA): TGTGCCAGCAGTGAAGGGCTAAGGGGTTCAGGAAACACCATATATTTT.

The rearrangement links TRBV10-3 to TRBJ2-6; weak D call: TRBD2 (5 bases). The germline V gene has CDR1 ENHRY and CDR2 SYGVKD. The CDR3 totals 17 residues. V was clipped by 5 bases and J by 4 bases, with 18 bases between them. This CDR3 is CAISRTDLRTGANVLTF. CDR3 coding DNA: TGTGCCATCAGTCGGACGGACTTGAGGACCGGGGCCAACGTCCTGACTTTC.

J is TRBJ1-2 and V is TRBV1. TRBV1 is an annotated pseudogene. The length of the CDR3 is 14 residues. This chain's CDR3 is CTSSHGGGYYGYTF. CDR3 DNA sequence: TGCACCAGCAGCCACGGCGGGGGATACTATGGCTACACCTTC.

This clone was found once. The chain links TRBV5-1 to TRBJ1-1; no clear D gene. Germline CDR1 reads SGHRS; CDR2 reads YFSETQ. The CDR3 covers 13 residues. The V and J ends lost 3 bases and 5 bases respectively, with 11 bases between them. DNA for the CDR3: TGCGCCAGCAGCTCTCGGGGAGGGACTGAAGCTTTCTTT. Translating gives CASSSRGGTEAFF.

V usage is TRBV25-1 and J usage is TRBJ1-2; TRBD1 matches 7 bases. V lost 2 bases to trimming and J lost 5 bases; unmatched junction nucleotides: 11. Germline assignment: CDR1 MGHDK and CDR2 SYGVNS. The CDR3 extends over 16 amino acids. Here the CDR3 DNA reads TGTGCCAGCAGTGAACCCAAGACGGCAGGGGGATATGGCTACACCTTC. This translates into CASSEPKTAGGYGYTF.

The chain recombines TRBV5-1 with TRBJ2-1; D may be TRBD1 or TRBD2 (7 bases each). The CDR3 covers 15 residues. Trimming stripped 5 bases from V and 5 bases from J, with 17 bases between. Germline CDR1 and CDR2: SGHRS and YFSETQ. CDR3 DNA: TGCGCCAGCAGTTTGACAGGGAGGGCAGACAATGAGCAGTTCTTC. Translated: CASSLTGRADNEQFF. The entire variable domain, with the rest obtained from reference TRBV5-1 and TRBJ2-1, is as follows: KAGVTQTPRYLIKTRGQQVTLSCSPISGHRSVSWYQQTPGQGLQFLFEYFSETQRNKGNFPGRFSGRQFSNSRSEMNVSTLELGDSALYLCASSLTGRADNEQFFGPGTRLTVL.

The CDR3 region is CAWSAGQGYEQYF. The CDR3, as DNA: TGTGCCTGGAGTGCGGGACAGGGGTACGAGCAGTACTTC. The V call is TRBV30, the J call TRBJ2-7; 10 nucleotides match TRBD1. With V trimmed by 1 base and J by 4 bases, 1 base remained unmatched. Germline assignment: CDR1 GTSNPN and CDR2 SVGIG (reference sequence). This CDR3 has 13 amino acids.

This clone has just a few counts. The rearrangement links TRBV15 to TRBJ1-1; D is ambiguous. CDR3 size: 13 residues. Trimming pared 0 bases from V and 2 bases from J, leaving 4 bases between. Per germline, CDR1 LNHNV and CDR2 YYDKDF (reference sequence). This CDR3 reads CATSRDPNTEAFF. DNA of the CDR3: TGTGCCACCAGCAGAGACCCTAACACTGAAGCTTTCTTT.

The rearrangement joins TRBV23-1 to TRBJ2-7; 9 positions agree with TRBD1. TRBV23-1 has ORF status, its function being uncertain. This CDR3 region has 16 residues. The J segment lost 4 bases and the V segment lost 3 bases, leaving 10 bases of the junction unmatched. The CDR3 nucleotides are TGCGCCAGCAGTCACACAGGGGGCGCCGGGAGGTACGAGCAGTACTTC. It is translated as CASSHTGGAGRYEQYF.

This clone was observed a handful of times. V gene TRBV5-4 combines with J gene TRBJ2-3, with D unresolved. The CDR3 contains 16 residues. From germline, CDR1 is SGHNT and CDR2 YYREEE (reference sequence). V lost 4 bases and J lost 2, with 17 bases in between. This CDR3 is CASSLGTGPPTDTQYF. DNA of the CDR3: TGTGCCAGCAGCCTCGGCACTGGGCCCCCCACAGATACGCAGTATTTT.

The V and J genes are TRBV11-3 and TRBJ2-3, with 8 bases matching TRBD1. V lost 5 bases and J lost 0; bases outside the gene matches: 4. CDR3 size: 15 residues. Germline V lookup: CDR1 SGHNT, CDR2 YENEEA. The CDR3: CASSKDRASTDTQYF. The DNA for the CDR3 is TGTGCCAGCAGCAAGGACAGGGCTAGCACAGATACGCAGTATTTT.

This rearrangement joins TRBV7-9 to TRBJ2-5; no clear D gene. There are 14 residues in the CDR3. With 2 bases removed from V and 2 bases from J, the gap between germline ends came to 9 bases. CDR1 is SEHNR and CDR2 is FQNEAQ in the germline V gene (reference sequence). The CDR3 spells CASSLQAVQETQYF. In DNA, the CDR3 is TGTGCCAGCAGCTTACAGGCAGTTCAAGAGACCCAGTACTTC.

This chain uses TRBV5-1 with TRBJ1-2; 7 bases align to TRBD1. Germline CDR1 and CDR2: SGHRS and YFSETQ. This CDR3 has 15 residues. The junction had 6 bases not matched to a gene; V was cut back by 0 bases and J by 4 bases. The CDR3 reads CASSLGGTVSYGYTF. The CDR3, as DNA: TGCGCCAGCAGCTTGGGCGGGACAGTCTCCTATGGCTACACCTTC.

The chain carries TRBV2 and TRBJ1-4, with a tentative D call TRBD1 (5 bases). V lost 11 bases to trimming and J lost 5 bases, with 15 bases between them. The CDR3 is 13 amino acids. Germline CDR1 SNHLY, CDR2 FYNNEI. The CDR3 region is CAGRDSENEKLFF. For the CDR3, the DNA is TGTGCCGGCCGGGACTCCGAAAATGAAAAACTGTTTTTT.

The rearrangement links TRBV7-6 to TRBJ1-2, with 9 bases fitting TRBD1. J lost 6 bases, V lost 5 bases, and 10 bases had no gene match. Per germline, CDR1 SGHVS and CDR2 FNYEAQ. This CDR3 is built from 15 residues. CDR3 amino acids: CASSHSLTGGDGYTF. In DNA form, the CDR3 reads TGTGCCAGCAGCCATAGTCTCACAGGGGGCGATGGCTACACCTTC.

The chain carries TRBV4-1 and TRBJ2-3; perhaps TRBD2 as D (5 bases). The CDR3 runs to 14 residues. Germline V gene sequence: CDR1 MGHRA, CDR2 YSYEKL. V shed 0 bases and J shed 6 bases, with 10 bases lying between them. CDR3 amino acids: CASSQEWRGDTQYF. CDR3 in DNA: TGCGCCAGCAGCCAAGAATGGAGAGGGGATACGCAGTATTTT.

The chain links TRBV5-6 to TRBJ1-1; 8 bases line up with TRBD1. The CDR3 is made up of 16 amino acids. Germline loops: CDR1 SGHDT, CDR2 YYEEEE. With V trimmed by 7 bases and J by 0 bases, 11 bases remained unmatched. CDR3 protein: CASVFGTGEVNTEAFF. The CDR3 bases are TGTGCCAGCGTATTTGGGACAGGAGAAGTGAACACTGAAGCTTTCTTT.

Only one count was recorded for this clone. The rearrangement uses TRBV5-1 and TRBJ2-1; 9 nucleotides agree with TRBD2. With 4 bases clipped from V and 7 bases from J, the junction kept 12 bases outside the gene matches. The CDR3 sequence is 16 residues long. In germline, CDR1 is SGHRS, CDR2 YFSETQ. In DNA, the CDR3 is TGCGCCAGCAGCCCTACCGGCGGGGGGGCCGGTAATGAGCAGTTCTTC. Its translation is CASSPTGGGAGNEQFF.

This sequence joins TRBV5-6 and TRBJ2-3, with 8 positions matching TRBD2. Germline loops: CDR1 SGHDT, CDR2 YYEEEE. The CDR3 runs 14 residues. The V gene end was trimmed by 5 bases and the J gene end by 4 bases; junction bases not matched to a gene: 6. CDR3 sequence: CASSVAGLADTQYF. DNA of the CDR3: TGTGCCAGCAGTGTAGCGGGGTTGGCAGATACGCAGTATTTT.